Below, 28 T cell receptor beta chains from the same sample are listed, as sequenced in a study of beta chain features in type 1 diabetes. The investigators reverse transcribed all of the isolated RNA, so they sequenced expressed TCRB transcripts. Some clones are missing from TCRdb's copy, which holds only in-frame ones; the method was immunoSEQ multiplex PCR. The sample holds hundreds of thousands of clones, around 16% seen once. Input material: naive CD4+ T cells from blood. Receptors originate from a man between 18 and 29 years old in good health.

This clone came up a few times. The CDR3 sequence is CASSYYRGEQYF. Written as DNA, the CDR3 is TGTGCCAGTAGCTATTACAGGGGCGAGCAGTACTTC. This chain links TRBV19 with TRBJ2-7; 7 bases match TRBD1. Trimming cost V 6 bases and J 6 bases; bases outside gene matches: 5. The CDR3 runs to 12 residues. Germline loops: CDR1 LNHDA, CDR2 SQIVND (reference sequence).

V is TRBV11-2 and J is TRBJ1-2, with 7 bases aligning to TRBD1. V was pared by 5 bases and J by 0 bases, with 3 bases of the junction left unmatched. The CDR3 has 14 residues. Germline values: CDR1 SGHAT, CDR2 FQNNGV. The CDR3 DNA reads TGTGCCAGCAGCACGACAGGGCCTAACTATGGCTACACCTTC. Residues: CASSTTGPNYGYTF.

This clone was counted a few times. This chain connects TRBV7-2 to TRBJ2-3, with 10 bases that match TRBD2. V lost 5 bases and J lost 1; bases outside the gene matches: 3. This CDR3 comprises 15 residues. From germline, CDR1 is SGHTA and CDR2 FQGNSA. The CDR3, as DNA: TGTGCCAGCAGCGTCAGCGGGGGGGGCACAGATACGCAGTATTTT. This translates into CASSVSGGGTDTQYF.

In this sample, this clone turned up a few times. The chain joins TRBV19 to TRBJ2-1; D gene uncertain. The V end was cut by 7 bases, the J end by 6 bases, with 13 bases between. The germline gives CDR1 LNHDA, CDR2 SQIVND (reference sequence). The CDR3 spans 13 residues. CDR3 DNA sequence: TGTGCCAGTAATTCCTGGTTAGGCAATGAGCAGTTCTTC. It yields the protein CASNSWLGNEQFF.

This clone was seen a few times. The chain recombines TRBV5-6 with TRBJ2-3, with 10 positions matching TRBD2. Germline V gene lookup returns CDR1 SGHDT and CDR2 YYEEEE. The length of the CDR3 is 15 residues. The trim removed 0 bases at V and 6 bases at J, leaving 4 bases unmatched. CDR3 in amino acids: CASSLVGLADDTQYF. In DNA form, the CDR3 reads TGTGCCAGCAGCTTGGTAGGACTAGCGGATGATACGCAGTATTTT.

The V call is TRBV7-3, the J call TRBJ2-3, with D possibly called TRBD1 or TRBD2 (6 bases each). CDR3 length: 17 residues. Germline CDR1 reads SGHTA; CDR2 reads FQGTGA. Trimming left V 5 bases short and J 1 base short, with 19 bases between. In DNA, the CDR3 is TGTGCCAGCAGCCCAGATGGAAGGGGGGTCGGCACAGATACGCAGTATTTT. This gives the protein CASSPDGRGVGTDTQYF. The whole variable domain, remainder taken from reference TRBV7-3 and TRBJ2-3, is GAGVSQTPSNKVTEKGKYVELRCDPISGHTALYWYRQSLGQGPEFLIYFQGTGAADDSGLPNDRFFAVRPEGSVSTLKIQRTERGDSAVYLCASSPDGRGVGTDTQYFGPGTRLTVL.

This clone was picked up a small number of times. The genes are TRBV7-2 and TRBJ2-5; 7 bases fit TRBD2. After removal of 1 base from V and 7 bases from J, the junction contained 3 bases not matched to a gene. The CDR3 loop spans 13 amino acids. CDR1 is SGHTA, CDR2 FQGNSA, per germline. The CDR3 reads CASSLDPGGTQYF. The DNA of the CDR3 is TGTGCCAGCAGCTTAGACCCGGGGGGGACCCAGTACTTC.

This chain joins TRBV5-1 and TRBJ2-7; 14 bases are shared with TRBD2. The germline V gene encodes CDR1 SGHRS and CDR2 YFSETQ. CDR3 length: 18 residues. V shed 4 bases and J 3 bases; nucleotides not matched to a gene: 12. CDR3 nucleotide sequence: TGCGCCAGCAGCACCAATTTCGGGACTAGCGGGAGAAGCTACGAGCAGTACTTC. Protein sequence: CASSTNFGTSGRSYEQYF.

This clone has a handful of counts. This sequence joins TRBV30 and TRBJ1-5; D possibly corresponds to TRBD1 (5 bases). This CDR3 comprises 13 residues. CDR1 and CDR2 from the germline V gene are GTSNPN and SVGIG (reference sequence). With 0 bases removed from V and 7 bases from J, the gap between germline ends came to 10 bases. The CDR3 spells CAWSVHKGQPQHF. Here the CDR3 DNA reads TGTGCCTGGAGTGTACATAAGGGGCAGCCCCAGCATTTT.

This chain uses TRBV4-3 with TRBJ1-6, with 9 bases fitting TRBD1. Per germline, CDR1 LGHNA and CDR2 YSLEER. With V trimmed by 0 bases and J by 8 bases, 5 bases remained unmatched. The CDR3 contains 16 residues. In DNA, the CDR3 is TGCGCCAGCAGCCAAGATTTGGGACAGGGCCATTCACCCCTCCACTTT. This gives the protein CASSQDLGQGHSPLHF.

The V and J genes are TRBV21-1 and TRBJ1-1. TRBV21-1 is assigned pseudogene status. The CDR3 is 16 residues long. The CDR3 region is CASSKVVQRLNTEAFF. CDR3 coding DNA: TGTGCCAGCAGCAAAGTTGTACAGCGTTTGAACACTGAAGCTTTCTTT.

Regarding this clone: The same CDR3 is also encoded by other DNA sequences in this sample. V gene TRBV7-2 combines with J gene TRBJ2-7; D gene ambiguous. CDR1 SGHTA and CDR2 FQGNSA come from the germline V gene. Trimming stripped 2 bases from V and 3 bases from J, with 5 bases between. The CDR3 contains 12 residues. This CDR3 is CASSLSGYEQYF. The CDR3 coding sequence is TGTGCCAGCAGCTTATCAGGCTACGAGCAGTACTTC.

There are a few counts of this clone. The chain is built from TRBV18 and TRBJ2-5; D call uncertain. The V and J ends lost 4 bases and 1 base respectively, with 10 bases between them. CDR1 is KGHSH, CDR2 LQKENI, per germline. The CDR3 spans 14 residues. The CDR3 DNA sequence: TGTGCCAGCTCACACAACGGAGTCCAAGAGACCCAGTACTTC. It encodes CASSHNGVQETQYF.

Comments on this clone: Distinct nucleotide sequences in the sample also encode this CDR3. The chain couples TRBV2 to TRBJ2-5; tentatively, D is TRBD1 (5 bases). The CDR3 length is 13 residues. The V gene's germline CDR1 is SNHLY and CDR2 FYNNEI. V was clipped by 4 bases and J by 2 bases, with 8 bases between them. CDR3 bases: TGTGCCAGCAGTGTTGACAGTCAAGAGACCCAGTACTTC. Translated: CASSVDSQETQYF. The variable domain in full, with the rest retrieved from reference TRBV2 and TRBJ2-5, is EPEVTQTPSHQVTQMGQEVILRCVPISNHLYFYWYRQILGQKVEFLVSFYNNEISEKSEIFDDQFSVERPDGSNFTLKIRSTKLEDSAMYFCASSVDSQETQYFGPGTRLLVL.

The J gene is TRBJ2-7, the V gene TRBV5-1, with a tentative D call TRBD1 (6 bases). V was shortened by 0 bases and J by 6 bases, with 16 bases between the two germline ends. The CDR3 has 15 amino acids. Looked up from germline, CDR1 is SGHRS and CDR2 is YFSETQ. As DNA, the CDR3 is TGCGCCAGCAGCTTGGTGGCCAGGGGATCGGGCGAGCAGTACTTC. It translates to CASSLVARGSGEQYF.

CDR3 DNA sequence: TGTGCCAGCAGCCCCCCCTCGGCAGCTAACTATGGCTACACCTTC. It translates to CASSPPSAANYGYTF. V and J are TRBV7-2 and TRBJ1-2, with D unclear. The CDR3 runs to 15 residues. Germline CDR1 reads SGHTA; CDR2 reads FQGNSA. V shed 5 bases and J shed 0 bases, with 13 bases lying between them.

The chain combines TRBV19 with TRBJ2-1; 8 bases map to TRBD2. CDR1 LNHDA and CDR2 SQIVND come from the germline V gene (reference sequence). The CDR3 runs 16 residues. Losses at the gene ends were 9 bases for V and 0 bases for J; bases not matched to a gene: 10. The CDR3 sequence is CARELADSSSYNEQFF. The CDR3 region has the DNA TGTGCCAGGGAACTAGCGGACAGCAGCTCCTACAATGAGCAGTTCTTC.

This clone has a handful of counts. Distinct nucleotide sequences in the sample also encode this CDR3. The chain has TRBV5-1 and TRBJ2-4; the D gene is possibly TRBD2 (5 bases). Trimming pared 0 bases from V and 1 base from J, leaving 5 bases between. This CDR3 contains 14 residues. Germline CDR1 SGHRS, CDR2 YFSETQ. As DNA, the CDR3 is TGCGCCAGCAGCTTGGGGGAGGCCAAAAACATTCAGTACTTC. Translation: CASSLGEAKNIQYF.

The rearrangement joins TRBV7-8 to TRBJ1-2; D gene ambiguous. Germline CDR1 SGHVS, CDR2 FQNEAQ. CDR3 size: 14 residues. Trimming left V 1 base short and J 3 bases short, with 9 bases between. The CDR3: CASSLVVLDYGYTF. As DNA, the CDR3 is TGTGCCAGCAGCTTAGTAGTTCTCGACTATGGCTACACCTTC.

This clone has more than one count but fewer than ten. The chain has TRBV7-3 and TRBJ1-1, with D tentatively TRBD1 (6 bases). CDR1 is SGHTA and CDR2 is FQGTGA in the germline V gene. V lost 5 bases and J lost 4, with 11 bases in between. The CDR3 is 13 amino acids. In nucleotides, the CDR3 is TGTGCCAGCAGCCTTCGACAGGCCACTGAAGCTTTCTTT. It translates to CASSLRQATEAFF.

The chain couples TRBV14 to TRBJ2-5; D perhaps matches TRBD1 (6 bases). V was cut by 4 bases and J by 5 bases, with 11 bases left in between. The CDR3 runs 13 residues. Germline V lookup: CDR1 SGHDN, CDR2 FVKESK. This CDR3 reads CASSPGHWETQYF. CDR3 in DNA: TGTGCCAGCAGCCCGGGACATTGGGAGACCCAGTACTTC.

This clone appeared a few times. This chain uses TRBV27 with TRBJ2-5; possible D gene TRBD1, 6 bases. The V gene's germline CDR1 is MNHEY and CDR2 SMNVEV (reference sequence). The CDR3 is 15 amino acids. V was cut by 1 base and J by 2 bases, with 11 bases left in between. CDR3 loop: CASSLFRTVQETQYF. The CDR3 DNA follows: TGTGCCAGCAGTTTATTTCGGACAGTTCAAGAGACCCAGTACTTC.

V usage is TRBV5-1 and J usage is TRBJ2-2, with TRBD1 matching 9 bases. Per germline, CDR1 SGHRS and CDR2 YFSETQ. Trimming cost V 2 bases and J 6 bases; bases outside gene matches: 5. The CDR3 covers 15 residues. The CDR3 DNA reads as TGCGCCAGCAGCTTCGGGACAGGGTTACCCGGGGAGCTGTTTTTT. Amino acids: CASSFGTGLPGELFF.

In its sample, this clone was seen a few times. The CDR3 DNA reads as TGTGCCAGCAGCAGACTTAGCGGGGCCACAGATACGCAGTATTTT. Protein product: CASSRLSGATDTQYF. This chain joins TRBV9 and TRBJ2-3, with 8 bases identical to TRBD2. This CDR3 has 15 residues. Unmatched junction bases numbered 6, after V lost 4 bases and J lost 2 bases. Germline CDR1 SGDLS, CDR2 YYNGEE.

The gene calls are TRBV15 and TRBJ1-5; D gene uncertain. This CDR3 is 16 amino acids long. The germline V gene has CDR1 LNHNV and CDR2 YYDKDF (reference sequence). V was pared by 1 base and J by 0 bases, with 10 bases between. CDR3 residues: CATSRVKGDSNQPQHF. Written as DNA, the CDR3 is TGTGCCACCAGCAGAGTCAAAGGAGATAGCAATCAGCCCCAGCATTTT. Looking up the rest from reference TRBV15 and TRBJ1-5 gives the full variable domain: DAMVIQNPRYQVTQFGKPVTLSCSQTLNHNVMYWYQQKSSQAPKLLFHYYDKDFNNEADTPDNFQSRRPNTSFCFLDIRSPGLGDTAMYLCATSRVKGDSNQPQHFGDGTRLSIL.

This clone was observed a few times. This rearrangement joins TRBV29-1 to TRBJ2-7; D possibly uses TRBD1 or TRBD2 (6 bases each). This CDR3 has 12 amino acids. Trimming took 3 bases from V and 4 from J, leaving 10 bases between them. CDR1 is SQVTM, CDR2 ANQGSEA, per germline. The CDR3 is CSVDGGGYEQYF. CDR3 bases: TGCAGCGTTGACGGGGGCGGGTACGAGCAGTACTTC.

The genes are TRBV28 and TRBJ1-5; maybe TRBD1 (5 bases). The CDR3 is 12 amino acids. Germline lookup yields CDR1 MDHEN and CDR2 SYDVKM. V shed 5 bases and J shed 4 bases, with 6 bases lying between them. The CDR3 here is CASSDRNQPQHF. The CDR3 DNA reads as TGTGCCAGCAGTGACAGAAATCAGCCCCAGCATTTT.

The chain is built from TRBV19 and TRBJ1-1, with D hard to call. CDR3 size: 11 residues. Germline CDR1 reads LNHDA; CDR2 reads SQIVND (reference sequence). Deletions cut 6 bases from V and 8 bases from J, with 10 bases between. The CDR3, as DNA: TGTGCCAGTAGCAATTGGGCGGAAGCTTTCTTT. Its protein is CASSNWAEAFF.